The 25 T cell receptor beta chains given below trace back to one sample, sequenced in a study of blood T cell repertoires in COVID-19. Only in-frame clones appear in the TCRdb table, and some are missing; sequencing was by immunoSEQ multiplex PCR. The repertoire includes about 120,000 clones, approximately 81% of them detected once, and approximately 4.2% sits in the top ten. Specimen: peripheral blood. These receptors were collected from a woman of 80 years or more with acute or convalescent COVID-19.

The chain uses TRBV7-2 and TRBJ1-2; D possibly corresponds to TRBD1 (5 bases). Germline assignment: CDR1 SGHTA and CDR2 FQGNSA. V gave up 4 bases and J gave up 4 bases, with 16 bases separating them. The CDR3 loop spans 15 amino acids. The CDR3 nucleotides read TGTGCCAGCAGCTCGGGCGGGGGTTCGGGCTATGGCTACACCTTC. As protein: CASSSGGGSGYGYTF.

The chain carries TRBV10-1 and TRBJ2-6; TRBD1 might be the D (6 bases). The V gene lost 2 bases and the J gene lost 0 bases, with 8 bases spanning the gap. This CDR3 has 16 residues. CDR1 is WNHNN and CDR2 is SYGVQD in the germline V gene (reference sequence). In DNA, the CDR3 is TGCGCCAGCAGTGAGGACAGGCTCTCTGGGGCCAACGTCCTGACTTTC. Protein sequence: CASSEDRLSGANVLTF.

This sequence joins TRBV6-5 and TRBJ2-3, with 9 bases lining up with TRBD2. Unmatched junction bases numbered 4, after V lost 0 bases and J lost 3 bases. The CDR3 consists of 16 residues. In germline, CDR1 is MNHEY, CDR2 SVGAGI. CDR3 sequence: CASSYSPSGATDTQYF. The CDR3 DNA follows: TGTGCCAGCAGTTACTCGCCTAGCGGGGCAACAGATACGCAGTATTTT.

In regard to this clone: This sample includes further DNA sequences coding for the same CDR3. The CDR3 loop is CASSLGLAGGLNEQFF. The CDR3 DNA sequence: TGCGCCAGCAGCTTGGGGCTAGCGGGGGGGCTTAATGAGCAGTTCTTC. V gene TRBV5-1 combines with J gene TRBJ2-1; TRBD2 matches 12 bases. Germline CDR1 and CDR2: SGHRS and YFSETQ. Germline trimming cut 0 bases from V and 7 bases from J; bases unmatched to any gene: 5. The CDR3 runs to 16 residues.

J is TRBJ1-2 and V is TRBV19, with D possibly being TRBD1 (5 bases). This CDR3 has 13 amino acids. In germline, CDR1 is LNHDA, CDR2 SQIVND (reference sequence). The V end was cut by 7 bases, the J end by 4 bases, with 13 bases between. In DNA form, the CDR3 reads TGTGCCAGTAATGGACATGAAAGCTATGGCTACACCTTC. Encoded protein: CASNGHESYGYTF.

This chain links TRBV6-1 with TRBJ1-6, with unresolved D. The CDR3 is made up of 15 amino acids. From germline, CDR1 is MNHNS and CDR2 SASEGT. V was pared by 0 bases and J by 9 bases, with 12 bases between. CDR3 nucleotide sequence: TGTGCCAGCAGTGAAGCCGCACGACTTACTTCACCCCTCCACTTT. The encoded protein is CASSEAARLTSPLHF.

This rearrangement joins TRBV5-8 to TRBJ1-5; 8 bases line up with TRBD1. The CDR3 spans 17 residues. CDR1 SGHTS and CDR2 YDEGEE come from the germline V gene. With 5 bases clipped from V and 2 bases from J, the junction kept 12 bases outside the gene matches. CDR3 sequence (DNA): TGTGCCAGCAGTTTATTCCAGGGGGCGGGACGCAATCAGCCCCAGCATTTT. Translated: CASSLFQGAGRNQPQHF. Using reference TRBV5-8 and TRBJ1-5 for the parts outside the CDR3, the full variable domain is EAGVTQSPTHLIKTRGQQATLRCSPISGHTSVYWYQQALGLGLQFLLWYDEGEERNRGNFPPRFSGRQFPNYSSELNVNALELEDSALYLCASSLFQGAGRNQPQHFGDGTRLSIL.

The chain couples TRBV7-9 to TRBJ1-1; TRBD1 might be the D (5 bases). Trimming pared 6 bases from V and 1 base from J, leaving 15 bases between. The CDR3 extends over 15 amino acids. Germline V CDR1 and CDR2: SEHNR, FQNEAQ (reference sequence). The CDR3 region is CASRPYDSRNTEAFF. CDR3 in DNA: TGTGCCAGCAGACCCTACGACAGCCGGAACACTGAAGCTTTCTTT.

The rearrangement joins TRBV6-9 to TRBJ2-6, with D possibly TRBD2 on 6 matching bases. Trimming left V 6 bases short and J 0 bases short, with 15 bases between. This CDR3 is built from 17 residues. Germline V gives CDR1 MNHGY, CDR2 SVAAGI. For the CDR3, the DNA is TGTGCCAGCAGGCGCCGGGACTCCGACTCTGGGGCCAACGTCCTGACTTTC. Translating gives CASRRRDSDSGANVLTF.

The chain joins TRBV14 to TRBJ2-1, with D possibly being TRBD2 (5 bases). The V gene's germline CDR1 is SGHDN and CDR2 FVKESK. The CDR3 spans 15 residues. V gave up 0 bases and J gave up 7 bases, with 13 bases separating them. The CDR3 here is CASSQEADHGNEQFF. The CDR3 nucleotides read TGTGCCAGCAGCCAAGAAGCGGATCATGGGAATGAGCAGTTCTTC.

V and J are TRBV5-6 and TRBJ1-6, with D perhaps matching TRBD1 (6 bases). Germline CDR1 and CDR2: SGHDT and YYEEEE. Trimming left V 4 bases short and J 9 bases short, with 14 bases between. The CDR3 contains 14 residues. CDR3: CASSIQGLSSPLHF. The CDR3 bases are TGTGCCAGCAGCATACAGGGTTTGTCTTCACCCCTCCACTTT. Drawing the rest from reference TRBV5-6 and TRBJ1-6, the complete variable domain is DAGVTQSPTHLIKTRGQQVTLRCSPKSGHDTVSWYQQALGQGPQFIFQYYEEEERQRGNFPDRFSGHQFPNYSSELNVNALLLGDSALYLCASSIQGLSSPLHFGNGTRLTVT.

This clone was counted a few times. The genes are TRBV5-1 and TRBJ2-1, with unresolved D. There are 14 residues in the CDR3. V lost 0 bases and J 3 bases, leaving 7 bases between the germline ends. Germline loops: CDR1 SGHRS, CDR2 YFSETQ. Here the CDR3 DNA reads TGCGCCAGCAGCTTGGGTGACAACTACAATGAGCAGTTCTTC. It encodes CASSLGDNYNEQFF.

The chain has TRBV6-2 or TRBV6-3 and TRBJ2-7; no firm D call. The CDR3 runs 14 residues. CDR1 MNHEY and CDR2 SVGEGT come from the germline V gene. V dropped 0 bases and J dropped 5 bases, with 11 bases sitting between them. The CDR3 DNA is TGTGCCAGCAGTTACTCCCAGCGTCTCGACGAGCAGTACTTC. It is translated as CASSYSQRLDEQYF.

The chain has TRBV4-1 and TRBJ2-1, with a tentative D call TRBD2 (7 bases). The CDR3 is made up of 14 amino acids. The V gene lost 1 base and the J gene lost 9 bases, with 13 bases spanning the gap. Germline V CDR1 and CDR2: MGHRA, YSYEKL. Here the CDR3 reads CASSQGGGVGEQFF. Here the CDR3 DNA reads TGCGCCAGCAGCCAAGGGGGGGGCGTGGGTGAGCAGTTCTTC.

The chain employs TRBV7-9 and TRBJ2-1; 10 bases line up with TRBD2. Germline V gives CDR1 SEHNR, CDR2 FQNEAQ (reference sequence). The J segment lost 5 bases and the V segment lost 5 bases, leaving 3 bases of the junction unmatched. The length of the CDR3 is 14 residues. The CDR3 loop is CASSQAGGHNEQFF. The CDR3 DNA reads TGTGCCAGCAGCCAAGCGGGAGGGCACAATGAGCAGTTCTTC.

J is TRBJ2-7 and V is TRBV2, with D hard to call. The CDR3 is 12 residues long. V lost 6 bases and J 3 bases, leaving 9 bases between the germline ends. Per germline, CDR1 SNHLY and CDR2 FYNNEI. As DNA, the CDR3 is TGTGCCAGCAGAGAGGAGAGCTACGAGCAGTACTTC. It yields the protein CASREESYEQYF.

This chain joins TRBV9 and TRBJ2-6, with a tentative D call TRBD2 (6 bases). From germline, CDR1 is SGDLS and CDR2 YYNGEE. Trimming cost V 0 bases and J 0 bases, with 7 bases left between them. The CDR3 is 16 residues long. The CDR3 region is CASSVDGGSGANVLTF. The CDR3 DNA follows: TGTGCCAGCAGCGTAGACGGGGGCTCTGGGGCCAACGTCCTGACTTTC.

The CDR3 region is CASSYDQGMNTEAFF. The CDR3 DNA is TGTGCCAGCAGTTACGACCAGGGGATGAACACTGAAGCTTTCTTT. The chain has TRBV6-5 and TRBJ1-1, with D maybe TRBD1 (6 bases). CDR3 length equals 15 residues. The V gene's germline CDR1 is MNHEY and CDR2 SVGAGI. The V gene lost 2 bases and the J gene lost 0 bases, with 10 bases spanning the gap.

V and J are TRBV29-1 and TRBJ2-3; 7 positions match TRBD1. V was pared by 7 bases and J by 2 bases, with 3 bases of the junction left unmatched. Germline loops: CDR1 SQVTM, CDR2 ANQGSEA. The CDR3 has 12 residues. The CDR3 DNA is TGCAGCGGGGGGACAGCCACAGATACGCAGTATTTT. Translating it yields CSGGTATDTQYF.

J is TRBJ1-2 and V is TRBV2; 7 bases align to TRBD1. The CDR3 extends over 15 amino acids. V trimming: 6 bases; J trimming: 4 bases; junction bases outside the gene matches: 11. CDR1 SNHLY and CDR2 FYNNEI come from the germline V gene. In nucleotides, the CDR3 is TGTGCCAGCAGAGCTGACAGGGACTCCACCTATGGCTACACCTTC. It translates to CASRADRDSTYGYTF.

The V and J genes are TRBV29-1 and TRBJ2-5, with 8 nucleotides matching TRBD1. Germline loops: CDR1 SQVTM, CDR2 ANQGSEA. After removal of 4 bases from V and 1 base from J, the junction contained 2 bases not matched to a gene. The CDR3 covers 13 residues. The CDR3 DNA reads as TGCAGCGTTGGAGGGACAGGCCAAGAGACCCAGTACTTC. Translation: CSVGGTGQETQYF. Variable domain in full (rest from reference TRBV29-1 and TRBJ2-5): SAVISQKPSRDICQRGTSLTIQCQVDSQVTMMFWYRQQPGQSLTLIATANQGSEATYESGFVIDKFPISRPNLTFSTLTVSNMSPEDSSIYLCSVGGTGQETQYFGPGTRLLVL.

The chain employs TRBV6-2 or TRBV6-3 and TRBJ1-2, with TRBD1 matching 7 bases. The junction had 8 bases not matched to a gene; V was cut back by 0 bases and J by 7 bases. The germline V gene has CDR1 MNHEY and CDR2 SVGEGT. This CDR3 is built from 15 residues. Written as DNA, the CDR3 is TGTGCCAGCAGTTACTCAAGCAGGGGGAGGCTTGGCTACACCTTC. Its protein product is CASSYSSRGRLGYTF.

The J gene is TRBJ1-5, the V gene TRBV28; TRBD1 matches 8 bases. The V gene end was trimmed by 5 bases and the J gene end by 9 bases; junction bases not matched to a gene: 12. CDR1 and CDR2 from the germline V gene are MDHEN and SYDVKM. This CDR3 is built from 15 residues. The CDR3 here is CASSRQGSPAGPQHF. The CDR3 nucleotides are TGTGCCAGCAGTAGACAGGGGTCGCCGGCGGGGCCCCAGCATTTT.

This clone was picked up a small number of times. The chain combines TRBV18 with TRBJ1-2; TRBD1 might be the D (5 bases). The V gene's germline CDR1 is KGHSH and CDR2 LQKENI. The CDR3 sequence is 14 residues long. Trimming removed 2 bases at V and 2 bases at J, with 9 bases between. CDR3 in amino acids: CASSPDGGNYGYTF. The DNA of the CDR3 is TGTGCCAGCTCACCAGACGGGGGGAACTATGGCTACACCTTC.

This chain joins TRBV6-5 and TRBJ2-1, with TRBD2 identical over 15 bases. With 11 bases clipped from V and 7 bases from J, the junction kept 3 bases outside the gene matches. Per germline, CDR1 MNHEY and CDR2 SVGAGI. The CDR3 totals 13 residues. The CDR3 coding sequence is TGTGCCGGCGGACTAGCGGGAGGGAATGAGCAGTTCTTC. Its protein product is CAGGLAGGNEQFF.